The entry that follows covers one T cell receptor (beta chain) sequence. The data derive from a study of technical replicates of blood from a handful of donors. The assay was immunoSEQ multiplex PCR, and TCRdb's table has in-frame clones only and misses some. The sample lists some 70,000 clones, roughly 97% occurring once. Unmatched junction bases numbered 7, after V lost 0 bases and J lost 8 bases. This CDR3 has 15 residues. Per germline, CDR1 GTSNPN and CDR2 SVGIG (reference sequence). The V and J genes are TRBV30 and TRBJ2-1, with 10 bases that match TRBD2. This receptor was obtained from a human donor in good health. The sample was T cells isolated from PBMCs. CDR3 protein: CAWSVRLAGVYEQFF. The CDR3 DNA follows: TGTGCCTGGAGTGTACGGCTAGCGGGAGTCTATGAGCAGTTCTTC.